Described below is a single T cell receptor (beta chain) sequence and its context. Its antigen is undetermined. The sample originates from a study of vaccination and CD4 T cells after COVID-19. The overall study: Convalescent study patients returned SARS-CoV-2 positive nasal swab PCR results, with roughly nine mild cases and one severe. Controls had a CEFX pool, an HIV-1 Nef pool, or no peptide added.

Sequencing of DNA taken from cultured CD4+ T cells relied on the Oncomine TCR Beta short-read assay. TCRdb re-analysed the PCR reads in MiXCR, keeping a single row per CDR3 protein. The sample yields 13,000 to 15,000 distinct CDR3 sequences, nearly 75% seen once. The CDR3 is made up of 16 amino acids. Described treatment: roughly 11-day PBMC culture with coronavirus spike peptide pools or control peptides (ViraFEST assay). Some 2.2 million PBMCs per well were cultured with around 10 IU/ml IL-2 and approximately 10 ug/ml peptide pools. The sequencing input was CD4+ T cells from blood, cultured in vitro. The chain couples TRBV21-1 to TRBJ2-2; the table assigns TRBD1, which was not confirmed against the DNA. TRBV21-1 is tagged as a pseudogene. This TCR derives from a human donor who had recovered from COVID-19. The DNA of the CDR3 is TGTGCCAGCACAGTCACCCGGGACAGGGTGGACGGGGAGCTGTTTTTT. This encodes CASTVTRDRVDGELFF.